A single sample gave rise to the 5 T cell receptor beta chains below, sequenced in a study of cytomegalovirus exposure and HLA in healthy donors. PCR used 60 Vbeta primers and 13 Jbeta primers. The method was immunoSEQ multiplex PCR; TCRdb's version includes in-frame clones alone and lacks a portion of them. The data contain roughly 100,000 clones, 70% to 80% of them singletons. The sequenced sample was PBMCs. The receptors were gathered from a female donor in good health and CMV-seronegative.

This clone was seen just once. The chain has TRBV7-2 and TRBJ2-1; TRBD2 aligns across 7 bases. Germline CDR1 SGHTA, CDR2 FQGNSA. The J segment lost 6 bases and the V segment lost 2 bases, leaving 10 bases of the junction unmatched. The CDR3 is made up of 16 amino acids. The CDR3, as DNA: TGTGCCAGCAGCTTATCTAGCGGCGGACGGGGCAATGAGCAGTTCTTC. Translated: CASSLSSGGRGNEQFF.

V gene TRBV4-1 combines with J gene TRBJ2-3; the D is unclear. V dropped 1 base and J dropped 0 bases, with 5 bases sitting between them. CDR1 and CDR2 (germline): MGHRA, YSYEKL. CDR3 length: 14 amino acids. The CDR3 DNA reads TGCGCCAGCAGCCAAGGGCAGAGCACAGATACGCAGTATTTT. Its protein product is CASSQGQSTDTQYF.

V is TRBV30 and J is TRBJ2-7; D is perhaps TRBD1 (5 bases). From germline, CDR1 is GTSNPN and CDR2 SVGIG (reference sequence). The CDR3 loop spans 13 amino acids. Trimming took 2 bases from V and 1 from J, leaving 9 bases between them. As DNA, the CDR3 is TGTGCCTGGAGTCCAGGGTCTTCCTACGAGCAGTACTTC. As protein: CAWSPGSSYEQYF.

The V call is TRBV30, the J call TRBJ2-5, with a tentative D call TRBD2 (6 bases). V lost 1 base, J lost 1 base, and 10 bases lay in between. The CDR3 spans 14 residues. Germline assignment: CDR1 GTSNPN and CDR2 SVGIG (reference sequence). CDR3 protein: CAWSAGGIQETQYF. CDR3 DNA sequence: TGTGCCTGGAGTGCTGGCGGGATCCAAGAGACCCAGTACTTC.

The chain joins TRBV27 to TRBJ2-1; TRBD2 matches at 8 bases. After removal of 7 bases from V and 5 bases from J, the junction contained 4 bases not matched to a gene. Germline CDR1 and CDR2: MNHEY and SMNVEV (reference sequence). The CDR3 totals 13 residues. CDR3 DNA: TGTGCCAGCACTCTAGCGGGTAACAATGAGCAGTTCTTC. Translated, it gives CASTLAGNNEQFF.